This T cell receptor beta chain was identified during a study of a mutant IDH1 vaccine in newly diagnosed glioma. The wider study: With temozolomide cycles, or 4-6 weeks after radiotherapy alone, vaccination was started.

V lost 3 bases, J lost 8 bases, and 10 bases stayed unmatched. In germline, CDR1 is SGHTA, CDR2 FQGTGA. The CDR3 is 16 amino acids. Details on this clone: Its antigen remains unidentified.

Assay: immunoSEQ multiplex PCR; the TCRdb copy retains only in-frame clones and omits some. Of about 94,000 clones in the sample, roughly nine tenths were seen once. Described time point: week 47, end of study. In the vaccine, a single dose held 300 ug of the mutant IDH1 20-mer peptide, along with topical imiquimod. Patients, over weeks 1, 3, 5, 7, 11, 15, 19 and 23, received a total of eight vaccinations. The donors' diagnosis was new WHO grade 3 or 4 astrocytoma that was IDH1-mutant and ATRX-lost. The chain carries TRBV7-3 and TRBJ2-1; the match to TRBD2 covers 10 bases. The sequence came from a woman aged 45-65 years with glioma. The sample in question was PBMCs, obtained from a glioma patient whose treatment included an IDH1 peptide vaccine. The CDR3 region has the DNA TGTGCCAGCAGCTTCCGCAGGACTAGCGGCTGGGATGAGCAGTTCTTC. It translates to CASSFRRTSGWDEQFF.